The T cell receptor beta chain described here comes from a study of OX40 agonist ivuxolimab in advanced cancers. Across the whole study: Of the patients, three showed partial responses, one with hepatocellular carcinoma and two with cutaneous melanoma.

No patient had autoimmune disease or received systemic immunosuppression. Sequenced by immunoSEQ multiplex PCR; TCRdb stores in-frame clones only, minus some. The data hold around 12,000 clones, with approximately 85% observed a single time. On this clone itself: The antigen remains unidentified.

Germline V gene lookup returns CDR1 SGHTA and CDR2 FQGNSA. The CDR3 sequence is 14 residues long. After removal of 5 bases from V and 6 bases from J, the junction contained 8 bases not matched to a gene. Study-wide results and limits: Clonal expansion in partial responders at 0.1-3.0 mg/kg ranked among the lowest. Doses of 0.1 to 3.0 mg/kg were accompanied by clonal expansion of CD4+ and CD8+ blood T cells by week 6.

The chain joins TRBV7-2 to TRBJ1-1, with 8 nucleotides matching TRBD1. The clonotype originates from an adult with an advanced solid tumor such as melanoma, head and neck, liver or kidney cancer. The sequencing used CD4+ or CD8+ T cells sorted from blood, collected in a trial of the OX40 agonist ivuxolimab. CDR3: CASSQRQGYAEAFF. The CDR3 nucleotides are TGTGCCAGCAGCCAACGACAGGGGTACGCTGAAGCTTTCTTT.